The present T cell receptor beta chain was sequenced within a study of cytomegalovirus exposure and HLA in healthy donors (dated by TCRdb to the late 2010s). About the study as a whole: The approximately 710 repertoires of the first cohort and the roughly 110 validation repertoires were produced on the same platform, according to a later analysis. The study was designed to test whether signatures of past pathogen exposure could be identified by cataloging public T cell receptors. Along with the approximately 620-subject first cohort, a separate validation cohort of some 130 different subjects was used. To predict cytomegalovirus infection status, the study brought together high-throughput TCR immunosequencing, statistical association of individual TCRs with disease status, and machine learning. The study at large found these results: A later analysis found that TCRs clustered in the first cohort also tended to co-occur in the roughly 120 validation repertoires, with roughly 95% of cluster scores above 0. Cytomegalovirus status was reported to be diagnosed by the classifier with high specificity and sensitivity in both the original and validation cohorts. The study listed over 150 TCR beta chains as associated with cytomegalovirus. In vitro tests confirmed that three of the cytomegalovirus-associated TCR beta chains recognize cytomegalovirus antigens. Most TCR sequences were seen in very few donors, while some public TCRs were found in many individuals. The authors suggested that the approach could potentially be generalized to other disease states and immunological phenotypes. All 120 or so repertoires were used to score co-occurrence in the validation cohort in a later analysis, because that analysis had no HLA typing for the cohort.

Library prep was done by the immunoSEQ multiplex PCR assay. Regarding the original processing steps: A statistical classification framework was developed to diagnose cytomegalovirus status using the catalog of TCR beta chain sequences. As stored in TCRdb, this immuneACCESS dataset retains in-frame rearrangements with V and J assigned. A fraction of the clones does not appear; measured against another copy, unresolved V genes explain less than half of the discrepancy, and the remainder lacks a known reason. The V and J calls and clone size were taken over from that table, and D and trimming were inferred from the DNA. Recorded for this sample are about 280,000 clones; approximately 87% of them occurred a single time. About 0.99% of the sample comes from the top ten. To note about this clone: Its target antigen remains unknown. No much larger clonotype is one base removed from it; base qualities were not supplied.

Measured from the cysteine to the phenylalanine, the CDR3 is 14 residues long. Solely the CDR3 DNA is kept, with 42 bases framed from the first base. Donors formed part of the validation cohort, which comprised 120 subjects and was distinct from the first cohort of over 500 subjects. The sequence links TRBV21-1 to TRBJ1-1; the table's D call, TRBD1, has no DNA check behind it. TRBV21-1 is annotated as a pseudogene. Sample: PBMCs. The TCR comes from a woman under 30 in good health and CMV-seronegative. The CDR3: CASIDRAKNTEAFF. The bases are TGTGCCAGCATCGACAGGGCTAAGAACACTGAAGCTTTCTTT.